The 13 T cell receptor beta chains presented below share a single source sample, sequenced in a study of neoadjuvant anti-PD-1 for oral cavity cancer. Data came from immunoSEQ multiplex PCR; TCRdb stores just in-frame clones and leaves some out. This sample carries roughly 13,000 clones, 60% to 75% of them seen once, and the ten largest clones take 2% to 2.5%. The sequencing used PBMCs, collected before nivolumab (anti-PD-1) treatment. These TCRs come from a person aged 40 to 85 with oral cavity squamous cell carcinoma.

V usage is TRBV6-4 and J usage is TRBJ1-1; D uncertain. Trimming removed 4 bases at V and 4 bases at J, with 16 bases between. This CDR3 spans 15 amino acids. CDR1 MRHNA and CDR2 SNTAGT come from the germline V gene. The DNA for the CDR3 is TGTGCCAGCAGTGGTCTCATCGAGGTGCGCACTGAAGCTTTCTTT. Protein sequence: CASSGLIEVRTEAFF.

The CDR3 loop reads CASSPQVTSGGTIYF. CDR3 bases: TGTGCCAGCAGCCCCCAGGTAACTTCTGGGGGCACCATATATTTT. V is TRBV7-2 and J is TRBJ1-3; D possibly corresponds to TRBD1 (5 bases). Looked up from germline, CDR1 is SGHTA and CDR2 is FQGNSA. V lost 5 bases, J lost 9 bases, and 20 bases lay in between. The CDR3 totals 15 residues.

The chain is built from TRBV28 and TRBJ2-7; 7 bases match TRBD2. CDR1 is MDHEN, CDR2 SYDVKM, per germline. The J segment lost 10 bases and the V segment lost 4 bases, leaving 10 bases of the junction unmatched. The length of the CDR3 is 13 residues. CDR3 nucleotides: TGTGCCAGCAGTTCCTTCTTGGGCGGGAGTCAGTACTTC. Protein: CASSSFLGGSQYF.

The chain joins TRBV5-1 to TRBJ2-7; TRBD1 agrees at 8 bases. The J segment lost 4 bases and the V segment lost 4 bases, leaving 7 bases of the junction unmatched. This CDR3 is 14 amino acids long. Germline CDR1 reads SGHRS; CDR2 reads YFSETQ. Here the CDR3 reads CASSQQGEKYEQYF. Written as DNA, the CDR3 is TGCGCCAGCAGCCAACAGGGGGAGAAGTACGAGCAGTACTTC.

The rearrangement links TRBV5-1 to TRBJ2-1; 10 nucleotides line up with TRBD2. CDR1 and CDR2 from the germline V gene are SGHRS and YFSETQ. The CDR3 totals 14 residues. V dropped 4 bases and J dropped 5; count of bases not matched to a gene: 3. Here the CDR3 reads CASSISGRDNEQFF. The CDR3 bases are TGCGCCAGCAGCATAAGCGGGAGGGACAATGAGCAGTTCTTC.

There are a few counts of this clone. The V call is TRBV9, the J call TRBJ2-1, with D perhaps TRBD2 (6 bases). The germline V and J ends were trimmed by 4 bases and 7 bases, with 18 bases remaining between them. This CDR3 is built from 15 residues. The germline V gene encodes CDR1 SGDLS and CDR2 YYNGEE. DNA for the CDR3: TGTGCCAGCAGCCAAAGCGGGCGGGATGGGAATGAGCAGTTCTTC. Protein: CASSQSGRDGNEQFF.

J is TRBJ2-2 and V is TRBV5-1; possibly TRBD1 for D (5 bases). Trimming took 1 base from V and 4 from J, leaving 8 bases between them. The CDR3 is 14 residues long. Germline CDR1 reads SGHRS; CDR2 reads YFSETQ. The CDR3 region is CASSLQGSTGELFF. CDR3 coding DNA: TGCGCCAGCAGCTTGCAGGGCAGCACCGGGGAGCTGTTTTTT. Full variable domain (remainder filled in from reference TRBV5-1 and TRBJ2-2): KAGVTQTPRYLIKTRGQQVTLSCSPISGHRSVSWYQQTPGQGLQFLFEYFSETQRNKGNFPGRFSGRQFSNSRSEMNVSTLELGDSALYLCASSLQGSTGELFFGEGSRLTVL.

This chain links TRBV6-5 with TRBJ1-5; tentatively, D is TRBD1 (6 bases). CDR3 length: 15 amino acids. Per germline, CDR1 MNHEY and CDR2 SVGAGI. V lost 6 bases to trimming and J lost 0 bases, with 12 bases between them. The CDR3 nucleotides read TGTGCCAGCAGGGGGACATCGGTTAGCAATCAGCCCCAGCATTTT. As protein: CASRGTSVSNQPQHF.

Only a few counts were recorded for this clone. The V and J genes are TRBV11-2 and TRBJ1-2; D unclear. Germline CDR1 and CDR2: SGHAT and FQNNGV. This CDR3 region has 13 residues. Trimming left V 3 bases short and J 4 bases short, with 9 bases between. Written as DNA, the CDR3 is TGTGCCAGCAGCTTGGGATGGTCCTATGGCTACACCTTC. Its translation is CASSLGWSYGYTF. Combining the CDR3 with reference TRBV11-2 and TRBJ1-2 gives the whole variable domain EAGVAQSPRYKIIEKRQSVAFWCNPISGHATLYWYQQILGQGPKLLIQFQNNGVVDDSQLPKDRFSAERLKGVDSTLKIQPAKLEDSAVYLCASSLGWSYGYTFGSGTRLTVV.

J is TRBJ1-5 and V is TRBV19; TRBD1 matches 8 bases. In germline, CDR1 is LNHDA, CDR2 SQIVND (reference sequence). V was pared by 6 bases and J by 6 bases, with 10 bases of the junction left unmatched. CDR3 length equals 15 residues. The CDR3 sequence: CASRTPGGAGQPQHF. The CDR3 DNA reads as TGTGCCAGTAGGACACCAGGGGGCGCGGGTCAGCCCCAGCATTTT.

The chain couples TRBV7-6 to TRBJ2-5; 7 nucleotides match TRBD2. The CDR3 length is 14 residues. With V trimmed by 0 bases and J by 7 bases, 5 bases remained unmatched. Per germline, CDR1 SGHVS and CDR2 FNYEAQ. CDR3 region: CASSLAAGAVTQYF. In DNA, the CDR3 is TGTGCCAGCAGCTTAGCGGCGGGAGCTGTGACCCAGTACTTC.

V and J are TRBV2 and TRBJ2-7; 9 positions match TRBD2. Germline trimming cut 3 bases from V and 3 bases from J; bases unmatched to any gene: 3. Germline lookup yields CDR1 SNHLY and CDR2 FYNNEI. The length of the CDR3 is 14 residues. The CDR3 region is CASSESSGSYEQYF. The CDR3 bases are TGTGCCAGCAGTGAGAGTAGCGGGAGCTACGAGCAGTACTTC.

The CDR3 here is CASSEVVDLRANVLTF. CDR3 DNA: TGTGCCAGCAGTGAAGTGGTCGACCTCCGGGCCAACGTCCTGACTTTC. This chain uses TRBV6-1 with TRBJ2-6; the D is unclear. The CDR3 totals 16 residues. Between the trimmed V and J ends, which lost 1 base and 5 bases, there was a span of 12 bases. Germline-derived CDR1 and CDR2 are MNHNS and SASEGT.